One and the same sample provided the 15 T cell receptor beta chains below, sequenced in a study of blood T cell repertoires in COVID-19. Clones were read by immunoSEQ multiplex PCR, and TCRdb kept only the in-frame ones, dropping some. The table includes approximately 140,000 clones, under 90% detected once. The sequenced material came from PBMCs or T cells enriched from blood (not recorded which). These receptor sequences come from a man in his forties or fifties in a cohort exposed to, infected with or recovered from COVID-19 (not recorded which).

This clone was counted a few times. This chain joins TRBV28 and TRBJ1-3; D might be TRBD1 (5 bases). V was shortened by 6 bases and J by 9 bases, with 21 bases between the two germline ends. This CDR3 has 15 residues. CDR1 is MDHEN, CDR2 SYDVKM, per germline. The CDR3: CASSSGTPIGGTIYF. The CDR3 region has the DNA TGTGCCAGCAGCAGCGGGACGCCGATTGGCGGCACCATATATTTT.

The rearrangement links TRBV7-3 to TRBJ2-1; 7 bases line up with TRBD1. Per germline, CDR1 SGHTA and CDR2 FQGTGA. The CDR3 is 14 residues long. Trimming cost V 2 bases and J 3 bases; bases outside gene matches: 1. The CDR3: CASSLQGDYNEQFF. The DNA of the CDR3 is TGTGCCAGCAGCTTACAGGGGGACTACAATGAGCAGTTCTTC.

The J gene is TRBJ2-1, the V gene TRBV27; D gene unclear. Trimming left V 4 bases short and J 0 bases short, with 4 bases between. CDR3 length: 13 amino acids. Germline lookup yields CDR1 MNHEY and CDR2 SMNVEV (reference sequence). This CDR3 is CASSYSSYNEQFF. The CDR3 coding sequence is TGTGCCAGCAGTTACAGCTCCTACAATGAGCAGTTCTTC.

The J gene is TRBJ2-3, the V gene TRBV5-8; 9 nucleotides match TRBD1. From germline, CDR1 is SGHTS and CDR2 YDEGEE. The CDR3 has 17 residues. V was pared by 4 bases and J by 4 bases, with 13 bases of the junction left unmatched. DNA of the CDR3: TGTGCCAGCAGCAGGGGAATACAGGGGGCTAGACCAGATACGCAGTATTTT. Its translation: CASSRGIQGARPDTQYF.

The rearrangement joins TRBV13 to TRBJ2-7; D is unclear. Germline V gene sequence: CDR1 PRHDT, CDR2 FYEKMQ (reference sequence). Trimming left V 2 bases short and J 0 bases short, with 5 bases between. The CDR3 has 13 amino acids. CDR3 coding DNA: TGTGCCAGCAGCTTACCGGGCTCCTACGAGCAGTACTTC. Residues: CASSLPGSYEQYF.

The V call is TRBV7-2, the J call TRBJ1-4; no definite D call. CDR3 length: 15 residues. Germline V gives CDR1 SGHTA, CDR2 FQGNSA. Trimming left V 4 bases short and J 0 bases short, with 9 bases between. The CDR3 spells CASSSDGATNEKLFF. The CDR3 region has the DNA TGTGCCAGCAGCTCGGACGGGGCAACTAATGAAAAACTGTTTTTT. Drawing the rest from reference TRBV7-2 and TRBJ1-4, the complete variable domain is GAGVSQSPSNKVTEKGKDVELRCDPISGHTALYWYRQSLGQGLEFLIYFQGNSAPDKSGLPSDRFSAERTGGSVSTLTIQRTQQEDSAVYLCASSSDGATNEKLFFGSGTQLSVL.

This chain links TRBV28 with TRBJ1-1; D is undetermined. This CDR3 is 14 amino acids long. Trimming removed 3 bases at V and 0 bases at J, with 8 bases between. Germline loops: CDR1 MDHEN, CDR2 SYDVKM. This chain's CDR3 is CASSFGELNTEAFF. The CDR3 DNA sequence: TGTGCCAGCAGTTTTGGGGAGTTGAACACTGAAGCTTTCTTT.

V gene TRBV5-4 combines with J gene TRBJ2-1; 9 positions match TRBD2. This CDR3 has 14 amino acids. With 1 base clipped from V and 8 bases from J, the junction kept 4 bases outside the gene matches. CDR1 and CDR2 from the germline V gene are SGHNT and YYREEE (reference sequence). This CDR3 is CASSLTSGSDEQFF. As DNA, the CDR3 is TGTGCCAGCAGCTTGACTAGCGGGTCTGATGAGCAGTTCTTC. The full variable domain, completed using reference TRBV5-4 and TRBJ2-1, is ETGVTQSPTHLIKTRGQQVTLRCSSQSGHNTVSWYQQALGQGPQFIFQYYREEENGRGNFPPRFSGLQFPNYSSELNVNALELDDSALYLCASSLTSGSDEQFFGPGTRLTVL.

This chain joins TRBV7-3 and TRBJ2-1, with TRBD1 identical over 8 bases. CDR1 and CDR2 from the germline V gene are SGHTA and FQGTGA. The V segment lost 5 bases and the J segment 9 bases; nucleotides outside the gene matches: 12. The CDR3 runs to 15 residues. CDR3 DNA: TGTGCCAGCAGCCGAGACAGTGGGACAGGACGTGAGCAGTTCTTC. This sequence encodes CASSRDSGTGREQFF.

The gene calls are TRBV30 and TRBJ2-2, with 7 bases that match TRBD2. Germline V CDR1 and CDR2: GTSNPN, SVGIG (reference sequence). This CDR3 is built from 15 residues. V was pared by 4 bases and J by 0 bases, with 5 bases of the junction left unmatched. As DNA, the CDR3 is TGTGCCTGGATCCTAGCGGACGCGAACACCGGGGAGCTGTTTTTT. Translated, it gives CAWILADANTGELFF.

The chain combines TRBV18 with TRBJ2-7; 7 bases fit TRBD2. From germline, CDR1 is KGHSH and CDR2 LQKENI. The CDR3 consists of 18 residues. V shed 4 bases, J shed 4 bases, and the junction held 19 bases outside the gene matches. The CDR3 DNA follows: TGTGCCAGCTCACGTACCCTAGCGGTGAGCGAGAGGGTTTACGAGCAGTACTTC. This gives the protein CASSRTLAVSERVYEQYF.

V and J are TRBV10-2 and TRBJ1-1; the D gene is possibly TRBD1 (6 bases). CDR3 length equals 14 residues. Between the trimmed V and J ends, which lost 6 bases and 0 bases, there was a span of 11 bases. CDR1 and CDR2 (germline): WSHSY, SAAADI. The DNA for the CDR3 is TGCGCCAGCAGACACAGGGCCGTGAACACTGAAGCTTTCTTT. Protein product: CASRHRAVNTEAFF.

This sequence joins TRBV6-4 and TRBJ2-1; 7 bases are shared with TRBD2. The germline gives CDR1 MRHNA, CDR2 SNTAGT. Trimming took 0 bases from V and 4 from J; bases not matched to a gene: 3. This CDR3 has 15 residues. CDR3 sequence (DNA): TGTGCCAGCAGTGACTCCCTGGGGGGGTACAATGAGCAGTTCTTC. Protein: CASSDSLGGYNEQFF.

J is TRBJ1-3 and V is TRBV18, with D perhaps matching TRBD1 (6 bases). Trimming took 3 bases from V and 7 from J, leaving 16 bases between them. This CDR3 is built from 15 residues. Germline-derived CDR1 and CDR2 are KGHSH and LQKENI. Here the CDR3 reads CASSPKGHGTNTIYF. CDR3 nucleotides: TGTGCCAGCTCACCCAAGGGACACGGCACGAACACCATATATTTT.

This chain uses TRBV5-1 with TRBJ2-3; TRBD2 matches 8 bases. This CDR3 is built from 16 residues. CDR1 and CDR2 (germline): SGHRS, YFSETQ. J lost 3 bases, V lost 5 bases, and 11 bases had no gene match. The CDR3 loop is CASSPGTGGPTDTQYF. The CDR3 DNA is TGCGCCAGCAGTCCGGGAACGGGAGGGCCTACAGATACGCAGTATTTT.